This TCR beta chain is drawn from a study of blood T cell repertoires in COVID-19. Across the study: Acute-phase and convalescent COVID-19 samples originated in the United States, Italy and Spain.

Only in-frame clones appear in the TCRdb table, and some are missing; sequencing was by immunoSEQ multiplex PCR. Here the sample spans 200,000 to 250,000 clones, under 90% being singletons. The sequence was collected from an elderly woman with COVID-19, enrolled during active disease. Sequences were obtained from peripheral blood.

CDR3 loop: CASGLDRGFDEQFF. DNA for the CDR3: TGTGCCAGCGGTTTGGACAGGGGGTTCGATGAGCAGTTCTTC. The chain couples TRBV6-5 to TRBJ2-1; 10 nucleotides match TRBD1. Germline V gives CDR1 MNHEY, CDR2 SVGAGI. The CDR3 is 14 residues long. Losses at the gene ends were 8 bases for V and 8 bases for J; bases not matched to a gene: 9.